The TCR beta chain described here comes from a study of glioma-infiltrating T cells after dendritic cell vaccination (TCRdb year 2016). About the investigation overall: Of the 15 or so glioblastoma patients in the cohort, all drawn from Phase I and II dendritic cell vaccination trials, 9 were newly diagnosed and 6 had recurrent disease. Between about 2002 and 2013, the patients were given dendritic cell vaccination pulsed with autologous tumor lysate. The vaccine consisted of monocyte-derived dendritic cells cultured about 7 days with IL-4 and GM-CSF, then pulsed overnight with autologous tumor lysate. Patients received three intradermal dendritic cell vaccine injections at biweekly intervals in the arm below the axilla. In glioblastoma patients vaccinated with dendritic cells, deep sequencing of TCR beta CDR3 regions served to measure the amount of tumor-infiltrating lymphocytes and to compare repertoires between tumor and blood. Survival after dendritic cell vaccination was correlated with TCR sequencing metrics, including TIL content and tumor-blood repertoire overlap.

The immunoSEQ assay amplified TCRB CDR3 regions from 1.5 to 2.5 micrograms of genomic DNA, or from all available DNA when less than that amount was available. Multiplex PCR used 60 forward primers for TCR V beta segments and 13 reverse primers for J beta segments. To estimate reads per starting template, synthetic control templates were spiked into each sample at limiting dilution. The Illumina HiSeq System generated sequencing reads of 87 bp. The original pipeline was this. PCR and sequencing errors were removed by a nearest neighbor algorithm that merged closely related sequences. TCR overlap was defined as the percentage of unique tumor TCR beta sequences that were also present in the same patient's peripheral blood. TCRdb obtained this table from immuneACCESS and retained in-frame rearrangements with V and J assigned. These tables miss some clones; where compared with another copy, unresolved V genes account for less than half of the shortfall, and the remainder is unexplained. The DNA was the basis for D and trimming; V, J and clone size are from that table. A total of around 89,000 clones appear in this sample, approximately 84% of them only once. The top ten constitute 15% to 19% of the sample.

Regarding this clone: This clone's antigen is unknown. Base quality data are lacking; no much larger clone is found one base away.

Selection of patients required sufficient residual fresh-frozen tumor tissue and over two years of available survival data. None of the glioblastoma patients carried an isocitrate dehydrogenase mutation, although molecular status otherwise varied. PBMC were collected before vaccination, two weeks after the third vaccination, and at tumor progression when it occurred. The Qiagen DNeasy Blood extraction Kit was used for extraction of genomic DNA. The paper as a whole reports these results and caveats: TCR clonality showed no direct relationship with survival, which suggests that a diverse polyclonal response may matter. The three-group TCR overlap response model was characterized as speculative, and prospective validation of the model was stated to be required. After dendritic cell vaccination, a higher estimated pretreatment TIL content predicted longer time to progression and overall survival. The cohort was small and heterogeneous, and full blood and tumor sets were available for few patients, with initial-recurrent tumor pairs available for even fewer patients.

The source is a human donor with glioblastoma. Source: blood, taken before dendritic cell vaccination.

The DNA sequence reads TGTGCCACCGAGAACAGGGGCACTGAAGCTTTCTTT. It is translated as CATENRGTEAFF. The V and J genes are TRBV7-9 and TRBJ1-1; 7 middle bases align to TRBD1. The CDR3 has 12 amino acids, counting the end cysteine and phenylalanine. Only CDR3 DNA is held: 36 bases, read in frame from base 1. After removal of 10 bases from V and 4 bases from J, the junction retains 6 bases not matched to a gene. The germline V gene (reference sequence) yields SEHNR for CDR1 and FQNEAQ for CDR2.